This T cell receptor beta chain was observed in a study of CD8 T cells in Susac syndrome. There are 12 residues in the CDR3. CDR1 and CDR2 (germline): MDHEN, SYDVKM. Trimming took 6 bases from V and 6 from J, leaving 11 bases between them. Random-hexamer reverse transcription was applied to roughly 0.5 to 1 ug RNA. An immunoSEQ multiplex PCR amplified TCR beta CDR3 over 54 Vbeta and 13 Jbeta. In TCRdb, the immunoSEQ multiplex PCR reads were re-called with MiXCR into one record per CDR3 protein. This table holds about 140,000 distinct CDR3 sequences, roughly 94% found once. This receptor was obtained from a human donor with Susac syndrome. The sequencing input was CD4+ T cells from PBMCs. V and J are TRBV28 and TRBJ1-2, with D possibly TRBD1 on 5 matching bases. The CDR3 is CASSGTVDGYTF. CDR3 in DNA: TGTGCCAGCAGCGGGACGGTGGATGGCTACACCTTC.